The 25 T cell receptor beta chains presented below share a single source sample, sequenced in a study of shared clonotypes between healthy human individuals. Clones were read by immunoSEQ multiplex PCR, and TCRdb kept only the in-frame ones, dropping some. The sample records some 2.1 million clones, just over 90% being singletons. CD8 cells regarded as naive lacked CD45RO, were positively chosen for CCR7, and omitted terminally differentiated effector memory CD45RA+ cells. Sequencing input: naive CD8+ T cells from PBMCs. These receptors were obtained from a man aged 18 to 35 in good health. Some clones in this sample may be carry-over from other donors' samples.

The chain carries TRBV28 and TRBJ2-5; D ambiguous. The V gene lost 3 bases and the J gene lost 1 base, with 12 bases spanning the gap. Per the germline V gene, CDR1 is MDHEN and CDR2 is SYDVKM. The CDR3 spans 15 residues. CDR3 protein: CASSLLGPPQETQYF. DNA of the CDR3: TGTGCCAGCAGTTTGTTAGGTCCACCCCAAGAGACCCAGTACTTC.

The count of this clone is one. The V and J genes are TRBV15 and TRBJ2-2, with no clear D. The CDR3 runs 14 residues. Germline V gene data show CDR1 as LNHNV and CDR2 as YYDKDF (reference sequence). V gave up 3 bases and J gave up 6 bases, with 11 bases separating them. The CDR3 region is CATSSRTSSGELFF. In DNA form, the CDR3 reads TGTGCCACCAGCAGTCGAACGAGTTCCGGGGAGCTGTTTTTT.

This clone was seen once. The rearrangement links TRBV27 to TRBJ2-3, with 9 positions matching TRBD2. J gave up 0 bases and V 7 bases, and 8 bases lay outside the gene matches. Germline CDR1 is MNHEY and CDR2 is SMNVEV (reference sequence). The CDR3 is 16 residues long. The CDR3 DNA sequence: TGTGCCAGCACGAAGCGGGAGGCCAAAAGCACAGATACGCAGTATTTT. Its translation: CASTKREAKSTDTQYF.

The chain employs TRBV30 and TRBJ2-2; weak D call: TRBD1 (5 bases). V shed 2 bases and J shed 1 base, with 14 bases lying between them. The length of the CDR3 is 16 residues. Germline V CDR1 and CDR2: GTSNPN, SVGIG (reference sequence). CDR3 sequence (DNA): TGTGCCTGGAGTCAGGACACCCAGAGGAACACCGGGGAGCTGTTTTTT. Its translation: CAWSQDTQRNTGELFF.

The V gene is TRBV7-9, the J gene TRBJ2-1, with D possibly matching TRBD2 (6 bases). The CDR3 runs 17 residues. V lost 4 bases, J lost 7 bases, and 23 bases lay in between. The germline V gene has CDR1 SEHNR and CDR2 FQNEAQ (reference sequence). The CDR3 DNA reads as TGTGCCAGCAGCTCCGTCGCGCGGGGAGAGGTGCGGAATGAGCAGTTCTTC. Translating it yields CASSSVARGEVRNEQFF.

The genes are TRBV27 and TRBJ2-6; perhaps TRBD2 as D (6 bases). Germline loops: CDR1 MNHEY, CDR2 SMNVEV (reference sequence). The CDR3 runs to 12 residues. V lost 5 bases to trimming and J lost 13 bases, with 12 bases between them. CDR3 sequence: CASSPAAGVLTF. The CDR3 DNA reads TGTGCCAGCAGTCCAGCCGCGGGGGTCCTGACTTTC. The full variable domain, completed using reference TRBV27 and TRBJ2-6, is EAQVTQNPRYLITVTGKKLTVTCSQNMNHEYMSWYRQDPGLGLRQIYYSMNVEVTDKGDVPEGYKVSRKEKRNFPLILESPSPNQTSLYFCASSPAAGVLTFGAGSRLTVL.

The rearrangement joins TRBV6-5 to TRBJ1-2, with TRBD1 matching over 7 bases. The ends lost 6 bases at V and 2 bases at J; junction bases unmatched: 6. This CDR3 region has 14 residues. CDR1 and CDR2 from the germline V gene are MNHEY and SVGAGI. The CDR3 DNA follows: TGTGCCAGCAGCGCCGCGGGACAGAACTATGGCTACACCTTC. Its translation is CASSAAGQNYGYTF.

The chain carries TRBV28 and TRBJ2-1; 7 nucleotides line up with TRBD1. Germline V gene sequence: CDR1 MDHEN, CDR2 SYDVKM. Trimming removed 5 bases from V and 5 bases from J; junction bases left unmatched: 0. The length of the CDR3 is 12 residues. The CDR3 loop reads CASSQGDNEQFF. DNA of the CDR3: TGTGCCAGCAGTCAGGGGGACAATGAGCAGTTCTTC.

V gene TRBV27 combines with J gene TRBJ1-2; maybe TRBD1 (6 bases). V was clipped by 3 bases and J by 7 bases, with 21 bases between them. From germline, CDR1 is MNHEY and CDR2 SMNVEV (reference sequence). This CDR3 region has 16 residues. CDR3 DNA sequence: TGTGCCAGCAGTTTCCGGGTTGGGGGCTCCTTCGGTGGCTACACCTTC. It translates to CASSFRVGGSFGGYTF.

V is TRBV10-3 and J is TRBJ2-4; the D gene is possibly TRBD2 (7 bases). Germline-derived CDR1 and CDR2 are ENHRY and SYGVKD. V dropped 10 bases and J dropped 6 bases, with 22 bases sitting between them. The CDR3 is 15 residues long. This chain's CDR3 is CATAPGAGVGNIQYF. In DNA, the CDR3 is TGTGCCACGGCGCCGGGGGCGGGGGTCGGAAACATTCAGTACTTC.

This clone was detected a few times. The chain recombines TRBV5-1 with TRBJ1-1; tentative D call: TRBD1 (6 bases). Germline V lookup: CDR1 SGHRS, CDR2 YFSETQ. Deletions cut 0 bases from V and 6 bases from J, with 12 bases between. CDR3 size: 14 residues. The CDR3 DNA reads TGCGCCAGCAGCTTGGGAGGGGCAGGGGCTGAAGCTTTCTTT. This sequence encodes CASSLGGAGAEAFF.

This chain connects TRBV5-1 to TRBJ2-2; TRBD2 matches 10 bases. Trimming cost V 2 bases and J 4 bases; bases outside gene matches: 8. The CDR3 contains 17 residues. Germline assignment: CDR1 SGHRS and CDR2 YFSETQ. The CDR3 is CASSLSGSGRITGELFF. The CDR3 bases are TGCGCCAGCAGCTTATCCGGTAGCGGGAGGATCACCGGGGAGCTGTTTTTT.

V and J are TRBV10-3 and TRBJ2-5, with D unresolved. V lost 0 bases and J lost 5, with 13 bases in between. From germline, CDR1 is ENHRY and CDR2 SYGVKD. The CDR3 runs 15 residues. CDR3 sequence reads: CAISESPRRPETQYF. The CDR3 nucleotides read TGTGCCATCAGTGAGTCACCTAGAAGGCCCGAGACCCAGTACTTC.

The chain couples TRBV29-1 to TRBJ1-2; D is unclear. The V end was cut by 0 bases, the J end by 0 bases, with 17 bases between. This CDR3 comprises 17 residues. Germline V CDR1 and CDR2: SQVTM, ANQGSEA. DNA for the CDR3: TGCAGCGTTGAAGATTTCGGCAGCAACTTAGCTAACTATGGCTACACCTTC. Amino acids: CSVEDFGSNLANYGYTF.

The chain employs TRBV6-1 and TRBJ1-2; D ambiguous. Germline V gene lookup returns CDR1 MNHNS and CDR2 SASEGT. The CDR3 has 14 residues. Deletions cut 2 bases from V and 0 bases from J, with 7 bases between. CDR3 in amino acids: CASSEPVANYGYTF. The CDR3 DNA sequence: TGTGCCAGCAGTGAACCAGTAGCTAACTATGGCTACACCTTC.

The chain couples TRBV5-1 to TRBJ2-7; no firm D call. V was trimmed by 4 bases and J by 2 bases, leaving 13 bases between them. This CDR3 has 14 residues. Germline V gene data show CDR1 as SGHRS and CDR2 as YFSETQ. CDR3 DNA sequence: TGCGCCAGCAGCCCGGACCAGCCCGCCTACGAGCAGTACTTC. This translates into CASSPDQPAYEQYF.

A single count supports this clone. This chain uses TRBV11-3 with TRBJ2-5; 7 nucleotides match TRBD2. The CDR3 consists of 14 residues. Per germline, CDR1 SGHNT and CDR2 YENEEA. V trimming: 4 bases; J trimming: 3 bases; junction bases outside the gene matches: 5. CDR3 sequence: CASSCWTSEETQYF. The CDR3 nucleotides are TGTGCCAGCAGCTGCTGGACTAGTGAAGAGACCCAGTACTTC.

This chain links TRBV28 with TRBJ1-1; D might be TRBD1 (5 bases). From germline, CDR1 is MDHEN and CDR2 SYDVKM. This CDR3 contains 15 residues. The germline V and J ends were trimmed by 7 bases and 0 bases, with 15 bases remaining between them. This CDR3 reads CASTPLWGMNTEAFF. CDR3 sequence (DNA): TGTGCCAGCACCCCTCTTTGGGGCATGAACACTGAAGCTTTCTTT.

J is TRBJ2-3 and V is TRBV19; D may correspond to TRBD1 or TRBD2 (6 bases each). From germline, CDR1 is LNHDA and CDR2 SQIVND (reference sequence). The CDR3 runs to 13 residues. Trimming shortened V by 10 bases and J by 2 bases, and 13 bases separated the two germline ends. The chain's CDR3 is CATGGASTDTQYF. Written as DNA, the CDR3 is TGTGCCACCGGGGGCGCTTCCACAGATACGCAGTATTTT.

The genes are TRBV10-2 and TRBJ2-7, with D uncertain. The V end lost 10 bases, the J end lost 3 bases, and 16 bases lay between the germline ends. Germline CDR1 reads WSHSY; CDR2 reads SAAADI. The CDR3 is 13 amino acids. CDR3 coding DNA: TGCGCCACCAAGGGCCTGCCTGTCTACGAGCAGTACTTC. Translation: CATKGLPVYEQYF.

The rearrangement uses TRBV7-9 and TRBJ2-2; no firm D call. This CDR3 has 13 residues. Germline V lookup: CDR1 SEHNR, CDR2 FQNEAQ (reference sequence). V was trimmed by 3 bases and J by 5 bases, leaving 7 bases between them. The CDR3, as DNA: TGTGCCAGCAGCTTCCTCAGTACCGGGGAGCTGTTTTTT. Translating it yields CASSFLSTGELFF. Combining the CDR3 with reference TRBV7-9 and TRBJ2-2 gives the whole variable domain DTGVSQNPRHKITKRGQNVTFRCDPISEHNRLYWYRQTLGQGPEFLTYFQNEAQLEKSRLLSDRFSAERPKGSFSTLEIQRTEQGDSAMYLCASSFLSTGELFFGEGSRLTVL.

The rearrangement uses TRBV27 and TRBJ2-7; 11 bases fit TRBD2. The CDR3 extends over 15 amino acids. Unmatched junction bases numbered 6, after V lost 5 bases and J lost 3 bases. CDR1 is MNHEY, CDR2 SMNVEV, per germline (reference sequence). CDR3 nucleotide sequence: TGTGCCAGCAGTACTAGCGGGAGCCCTTTCTACGAGCAGTACTTC. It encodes CASSTSGSPFYEQYF.

The CDR3 loop reads CASSIAASEYNEQFF. The CDR3 bases are TGTGCCAGTAGTATTGCGGCTAGCGAATACAATGAGCAGTTCTTC. The chain links TRBV19 to TRBJ2-1; a possible D gene is TRBD2 (6 bases). V gave up 3 bases and J gave up 4 bases, with 13 bases separating them. The CDR3 consists of 15 residues. Germline assignment: CDR1 LNHDA and CDR2 SQIVND (reference sequence).

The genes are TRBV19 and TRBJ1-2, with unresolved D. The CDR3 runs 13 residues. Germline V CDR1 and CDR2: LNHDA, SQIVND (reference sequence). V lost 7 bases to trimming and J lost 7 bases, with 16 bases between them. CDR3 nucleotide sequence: TGTGCCAGTATCGGGTCAGTCCGTGGTGGCTACACCTTC. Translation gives CASIGSVRGGYTF. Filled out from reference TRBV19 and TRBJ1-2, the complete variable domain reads DGGITQSPKYLFRKEGQNVTLSCEQNLNHDAMYWYRQDPGQGLRLIYYSQIVNDFQKGDIAEGYSVSREKKESFPLTVTSAQKNPTAFYLCASIGSVRGGYTFGSGTRLTVV.

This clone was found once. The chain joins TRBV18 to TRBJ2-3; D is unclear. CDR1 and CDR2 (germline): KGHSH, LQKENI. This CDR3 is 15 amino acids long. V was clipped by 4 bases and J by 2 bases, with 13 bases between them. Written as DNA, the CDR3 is TGTGCCAGCTCACTTCTACCAAGGTTCACAGATACGCAGTATTTT. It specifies CASSLLPRFTDTQYF.